Listed here are 3 T cell receptor beta chains from one sample, sequenced in a study of blood T cell repertoires in COVID-19. Libraries were prepared by immunoSEQ multiplex PCR; TCRdb keeps only in-frame clonotypes and omits some of them. The sample consists of around 130,000 clones, 65% to 85% of them appearing once. Sequencing was done on a sample of PBMCs or T cells enriched from blood (not recorded which). The receptors come from a woman in her thirties who had recovered from COVID-19.

This clone turned up a few times. The chain links TRBV24-1 to TRBJ2-1; tentative D call: TRBD1 (6 bases). V lost 5 bases and J lost 6, with 10 bases in between. Germline CDR1 and CDR2: KGHDR and SFDVKD. The CDR3 length is 13 residues. The CDR3: CATSVTGSNEQFF. CDR3 coding DNA: TGTGCCACCAGTGTCACAGGGAGCAATGAGCAGTTCTTC.

The chain is built from TRBV21-1 and TRBJ1-6; the table's D gene call, TRBD1, was not cross checked with the DNA. TRBV21-1 is a pseudogene. This CDR3 is 16 amino acids long. Written as DNA, the CDR3 is TGTGCCAGCAGCAAGGGACAGGGATCTTATAATTCACCCCTCCACTTT. This sequence encodes CASSKGQGSYNSPLHF.

The genes are TRBV3-1 (or the pseudogene TRBV3-2) and TRBJ2-7; D is possibly TRBD2 (5 bases). Trimming removed 1 base at V and 0 bases at J, with 10 bases between. Germline V gene sequence: CDR1 LGHDT, CDR2 YNNKEL (reference sequence). There are 15 residues in the CDR3. The CDR3: CASSQVRVGSYEQYF. CDR3 coding DNA: TGTGCCAGCAGCCAAGTGAGGGTGGGCTCCTACGAGCAGTACTTC.